This T cell receptor beta chain is drawn from a study of cytomegalovirus exposure and HLA in healthy donors. Using immunoSEQ multiplex PCR, the repertoire was profiled, and TCRdb retains in-frame clones only, with some absent. The sample includes more than 250,000 clones, about nine tenths seen only once; the top ten take roughly 1.2%. Germline CDR1 GTSNPN, CDR2 SVGIG (reference sequence). The CDR3 extends over 16 amino acids. Trimming cost V 2 bases and J 7 bases; bases outside gene matches: 14. The origin of this receptor is a woman in her 30s in good health and CMV-seropositive. The sequencing sample was made of PBMCs. V usage is TRBV30 and J usage is TRBJ1-2; 9 bases are a match to TRBD1. The CDR3 reads CAWSFPLYRGPSGYTF. In DNA, the CDR3 is TGTGCCTGGAGTTTCCCGCTTTACAGGGGGCCTTCTGGCTACACCTTC.